The 14 T cell receptor beta chains in this list originate from one sample, sequenced in a study of blood T cell repertoires in COVID-19. Assay: immunoSEQ multiplex PCR; the TCRdb copy retains only in-frame clones and omits some. The table lists a few hundred thousand clones, roughly 86% of them singletons, with 3.6% in the top ten. The source material was peripheral blood. The source of these receptors is a man aged 18 to 30 with active or convalescent COVID-19.

The gene calls are TRBV12-5 and TRBJ1-4; 7 bases map to TRBD1. The trim removed 1 base at V and 7 bases at J, leaving 6 bases unmatched. Germline values: CDR1 LGHNT, CDR2 FRNRAP. This CDR3 region has 15 residues. The CDR3 DNA sequence: TGTGCTAGTGGTTTGGCCCCAGGGGGGAGTGAAAAACTGTTTTTT. Protein sequence: CASGLAPGGSEKLFF.

V and J are TRBV3-1 (or the pseudogene TRBV3-2) and TRBJ2-1; perhaps TRBD1 as D (5 bases). This CDR3 region has 17 residues. V lost 3 bases, J lost 4 bases, and 19 bases lay in between. CDR1 is LGHDT, CDR2 YNNKEL, per germline (reference sequence). CDR3 coding DNA: TGTGCCAGCAGCCAGATGCCCCAGGGTTCGGTTTACAATGAGCAGTTCTTC. Residues: CASSQMPQGSVYNEQFF.

The table lists this clone with a count of one. The rearrangement joins TRBV7-9 to TRBJ2-3; D is undetermined. The CDR3 has 14 amino acids. Looked up from germline, CDR1 is SEHNR and CDR2 is FQNEAQ (reference sequence). The ends were cut back, 7 bases at V and 10 bases at J, with 21 bases in the middle. CDR3 residues: CASNPPLGQTAQYF. CDR3 nucleotide sequence: TGTGCCAGCAACCCGCCCCTAGGCCAAACGGCGCAGTATTTT.

The genes are TRBV6-5 and TRBJ1-3; D possibly corresponds to TRBD1 (6 bases). The CDR3 is made up of 11 amino acids. CDR1 is MNHEY, CDR2 SVGAGI, per germline. V lost 11 bases and J 6 bases, leaving 11 bases between the germline ends. The CDR3 DNA follows: TGTGCCGTCCGGGACAAAAACACCATATATTTT. It specifies CAVRDKNTIYF.

This clone was counted between two and nine times. The rearrangement uses TRBV27 and TRBJ1-6, with D possibly matching TRBD1 (5 bases). This CDR3 comprises 15 residues. From germline, CDR1 is MNHEY and CDR2 SMNVEV (reference sequence). V was shortened by 2 bases and J by 8 bases, with 13 bases between the two germline ends. This CDR3 is CASSLSRAEDSPLHF. The CDR3 DNA sequence: TGTGCCAGCAGTTTAAGCAGGGCAGAAGATTCACCCCTCCACTTT.

CDR3 DNA sequence: TGTGCCAGCAGCTTTACGGACAGGCATGAGCAGTTCTTC. It yields the protein CASSFTDRHEQFF. The chain links TRBV27 to TRBJ2-1, with 7 bases that match TRBD1. Germline CDR1 is MNHEY and CDR2 is SMNVEV (reference sequence). The CDR3 is made up of 13 amino acids. The ends lost 6 bases at V and 8 bases at J; junction bases unmatched: 7.

This clone was detected only once. The chain joins TRBV15 to TRBJ2-7; possibly TRBD2 for D (5 bases). The length of the CDR3 is 14 residues. Trimming left V 4 bases short and J 3 bases short, with 13 bases between. The germline V gene encodes CDR1 LNHNV and CDR2 YYDKDF (reference sequence). In DNA, the CDR3 is TGTGCCACCAGCAAAACGGGGTCCCACTACGAGCAGTACTTC. It is translated as CATSKTGSHYEQYF.

The V gene is TRBV3-1 (or the pseudogene TRBV3-2), the J gene TRBJ2-5, with TRBD2 matching 8 bases. CDR1 and CDR2 (germline): LGHDT, YNNKEL (reference sequence). With V trimmed by 7 bases and J by 5 bases, 12 bases remained unmatched. This CDR3 has 15 amino acids. This CDR3 is CASTGAGVLEETQYF. DNA for the CDR3: TGTGCCAGCACCGGAGCGGGGGTTTTAGAGGAGACCCAGTACTTC.

The V call is TRBV24-1, the J call TRBJ2-1, with 11 bases lining up with TRBD2. V lost 2 bases, J lost 7 bases, and 12 bases stayed unmatched. This CDR3 comprises 18 residues. CDR1 KGHDR and CDR2 SFDVKD come from the germline V gene. The CDR3 sequence is CATSDSQFTSGSANEQFF. The DNA for the CDR3 is TGTGCCACCAGTGATTCTCAATTTACTAGCGGGAGCGCAAATGAGCAGTTCTTC.

V gene TRBV4-3 combines with J gene TRBJ2-3; 7 bases map to TRBD2. J lost 1 base, V lost 0 bases, and 4 bases had no gene match. The CDR3 runs to 16 residues. Germline lookup yields CDR1 LGHNA and CDR2 YSLEER. The CDR3 region is CASSQDRAGGTDTQYF. The CDR3 coding sequence is TGCGCCAGCAGCCAAGATAGGGCGGGAGGCACAGATACGCAGTATTTT.

The J gene is TRBJ2-5, the V gene TRBV7-9, with 8 positions matching TRBD2. V trimming: 0 bases; J trimming: 5 bases; junction bases outside the gene matches: 11. CDR1 SEHNR and CDR2 FQNEAQ come from the germline V gene (reference sequence). The CDR3 spans 17 residues. CDR3 in amino acids: CASSLAGREERVETQYF. As DNA, the CDR3 is TGTGCCAGCAGCTTAGCGGGGCGGGAGGAGCGGGTGGAGACCCAGTACTTC. Looking up the rest from reference TRBV7-9 and TRBJ2-5 gives the full variable domain: DTGVSQNPRHKITKRGQNVTFRCDPISEHNRLYWYRQTLGQGPEFLTYFQNEAQLEKSRLLSDRFSAERPKGSFSTLEIQRTEQGDSAMYLCASSLAGREERVETQYFGPGTRLLVL.

The V call is TRBV18, the J call TRBJ2-3; no clear D gene. This CDR3 is 15 amino acids long. The germline CDR1 and CDR2 sequences are KGHSH and LQKENI. V lost 6 bases to trimming and J lost 6 bases, with 19 bases between them. CDR3 amino acids: CASSTMSGDFDTQYF. For the CDR3, the DNA is TGTGCCAGCTCCACCATGTCCGGAGATTTTGATACGCAGTATTTT.

V is TRBV5-1 and J is TRBJ1-1; D gene uncertain. Germline CDR1 is SGHRS and CDR2 is YFSETQ. V was shortened by 0 bases and J by 3 bases, with 9 bases between the two germline ends. The CDR3 runs 14 residues. The DNA of the CDR3 is TGCGCCAGCAGCTTGGCTGGCACCCACACTGAAGCTTTCTTT. This encodes CASSLAGTHTEAFF.

The chain couples TRBV6-4 to TRBJ2-1; TRBD2 is a possible D gene (5 bases). This CDR3 spans 14 amino acids. Germline lookup yields CDR1 MRHNA and CDR2 SNTAGT. V was cut by 7 bases and J by 8 bases, with 18 bases left in between. CDR3 sequence: CASTSSLLLDEQFF. The CDR3 DNA sequence: TGTGCCAGCACCTCTAGCCTTCTCTTGGATGAGCAGTTCTTC.